Here is one T cell receptor beta chain with its context. The antigen is unknown. This sample is drawn from a study of beta chain features in type 1 diabetes. General observations from the study: Shortening that was moderate but significant affected the TCRB CDR3s of Type 1 diabetes patients in all four CD4+ subsets. For type 1 diabetes patients, VDJ junctions showed fewer insertions and more deletions.

The CDR3 sequence is 13 residues long. V shed 0 bases and J shed 5 bases, with 7 bases lying between them. In germline, CDR1 is LNHNV, CDR2 YYDKDF (reference sequence). Reverse transcription of all isolated RNA meant that expressed TCRB transcripts were sequenced. The assay was immunoSEQ multiplex PCR, and TCRdb's table has in-frame clones only and misses some. The sample consists of 360,000 or so clones, roughly a fifth of them appearing once. Sorting with CD45RO/CCR7/CD25/CD127/CD95/CD27 yielded naive, central memory, regulatory and stem-like memory CD4+ cells. The clonotype was recovered from a woman between 18 and 29 years old in good health. Source material: naive CD4+ T cells from blood. The rearrangement links TRBV15 to TRBJ2-5; no reliable D call. In DNA form, the CDR3 reads TGTGCCACCAGCAGAGAAACGAGGGAGACCCAGTACTTC. Amino acid sequence: CATSRETRETQYF.